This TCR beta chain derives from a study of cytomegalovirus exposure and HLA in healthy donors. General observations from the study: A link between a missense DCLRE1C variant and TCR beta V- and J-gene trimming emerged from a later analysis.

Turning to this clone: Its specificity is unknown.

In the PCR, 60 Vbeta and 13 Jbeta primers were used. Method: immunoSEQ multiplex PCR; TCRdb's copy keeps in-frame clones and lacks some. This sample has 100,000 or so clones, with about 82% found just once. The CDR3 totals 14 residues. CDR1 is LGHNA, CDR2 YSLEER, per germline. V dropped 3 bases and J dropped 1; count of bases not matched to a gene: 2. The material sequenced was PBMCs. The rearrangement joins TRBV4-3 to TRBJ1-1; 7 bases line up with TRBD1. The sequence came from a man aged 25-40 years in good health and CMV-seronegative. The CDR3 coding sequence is TGCGCCAGCAGCCATGACAGGGCGAACACTGAAGCTTTCTTT. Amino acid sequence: CASSHDRANTEAFF.